This paragraph reports one T cell receptor beta chain. Its antigen remains unidentified. The data derive from a study of beta chain features in type 1 diabetes. General study findings and limits: PCR might favor shorter templates, but any such skew would affect patients and controls equally.

As every portion of the isolated RNA was reverse transcribed, the sequencing read expressed TCRB transcripts. Regulatory, naive and central memory T cell samples averaged about 3.57 million reads. The data were produced by immunoSEQ multiplex PCR, yet TCRdb's version contains in-frame clones alone and is incomplete. The sample has approximately 38,000 clones, 64% seen once. The V end lost 2 bases, the J end lost 15 bases, and 17 bases lay between the germline ends. The CDR3 loop spans 13 amino acids. Germline V gene sequence: CDR1 LNHNV, CDR2 YYDKDF (reference sequence). The specimen sequenced was Tregs from blood. V usage is TRBV15 and J usage is TRBJ2-1; D remains ambiguous. The TCR comes from a woman aged 25 to 39 in good health. CDR3 DNA sequence: TGTGCCACCAGCAGAATAGTCCCTCCCCTCCGGTTCTTC. Its protein product is CATSRIVPPLRFF. The full variable domain, with the rest looked up from reference TRBV15 and TRBJ2-1, is DAMVIQNPRYQVTQFGKPVTLSCSQTLNHNVMYWYQQKSSQAPKLLFHYYDKDFNNEADTPDNFQSRRPNTSFCFLDIRSPGLGDTAMYLCATSRIVPPLRFFGPGTRLTVL.